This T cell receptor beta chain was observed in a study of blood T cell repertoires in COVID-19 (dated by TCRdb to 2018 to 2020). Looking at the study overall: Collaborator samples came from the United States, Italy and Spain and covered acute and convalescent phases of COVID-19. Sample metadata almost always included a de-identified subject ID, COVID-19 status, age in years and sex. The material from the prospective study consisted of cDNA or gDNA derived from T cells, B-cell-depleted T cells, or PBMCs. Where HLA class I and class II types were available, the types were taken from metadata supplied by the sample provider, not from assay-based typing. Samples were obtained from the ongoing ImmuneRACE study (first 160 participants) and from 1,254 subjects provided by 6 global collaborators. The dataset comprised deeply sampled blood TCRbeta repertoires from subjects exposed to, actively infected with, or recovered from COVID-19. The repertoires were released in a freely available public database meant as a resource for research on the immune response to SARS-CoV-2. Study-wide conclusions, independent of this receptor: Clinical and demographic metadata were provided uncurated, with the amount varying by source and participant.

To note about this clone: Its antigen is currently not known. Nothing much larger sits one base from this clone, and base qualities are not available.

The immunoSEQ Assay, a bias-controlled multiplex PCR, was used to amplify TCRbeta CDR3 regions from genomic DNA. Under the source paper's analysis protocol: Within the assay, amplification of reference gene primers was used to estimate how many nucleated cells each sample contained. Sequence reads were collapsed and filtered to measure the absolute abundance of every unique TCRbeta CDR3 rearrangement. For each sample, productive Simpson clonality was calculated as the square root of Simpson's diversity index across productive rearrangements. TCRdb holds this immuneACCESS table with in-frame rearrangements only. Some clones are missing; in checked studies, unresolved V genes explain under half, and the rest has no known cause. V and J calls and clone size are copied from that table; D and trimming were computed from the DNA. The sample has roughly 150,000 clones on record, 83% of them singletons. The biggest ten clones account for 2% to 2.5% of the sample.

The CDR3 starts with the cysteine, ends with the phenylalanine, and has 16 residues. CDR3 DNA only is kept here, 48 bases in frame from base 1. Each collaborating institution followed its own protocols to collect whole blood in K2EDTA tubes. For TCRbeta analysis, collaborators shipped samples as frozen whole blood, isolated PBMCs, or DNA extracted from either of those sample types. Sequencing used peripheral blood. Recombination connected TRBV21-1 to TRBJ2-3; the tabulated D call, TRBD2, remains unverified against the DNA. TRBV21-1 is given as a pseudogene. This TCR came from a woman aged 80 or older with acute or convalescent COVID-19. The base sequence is TGTGCCAGCAGCTGGCTGCGGGGAACTAGCACAGATACGCAGTATTTT. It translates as CASSWLRGTSTDTQYF.